This TCR beta chain is drawn from a study of cytomegalovirus exposure and HLA in healthy donors. Study-wide results and caveats: In a later analysis, a genetic analysis reported fewer productive-TCR N-insertions in an Asian-associated ancestry cluster than the cohort average.

As concerns this clone: What it recognizes is unknown.

Researchers ran the PCR with 60 Vbeta and 13 Jbeta primers. Data came from immunoSEQ multiplex PCR; TCRdb stores just in-frame clones and leaves some out. This table has approximately 150,000 clones, roughly three quarters appearing once. The specimen was PBMCs. The origin of this receptor is a female donor in good health and CMV-seronegative.

CDR3 sequence: CASSGQTASSYNSPLHF. The CDR3, as DNA: TGTGCCAGCAGTGGACAGACTGCGAGCTCCTATAATTCACCCCTCCACTTT. The gene calls are TRBV2 and TRBJ1-6; D is possibly TRBD1 (5 bases). Germline V lookup: CDR1 SNHLY, CDR2 FYNNEI. The CDR3 is 17 amino acids. Trimming cost V 4 bases and J 0 bases, with 13 bases left between them.